This entry lists 12 T cell receptor beta chains sequenced from one sample in a study of T-cell memory formation after mild COVID-19. TCRdb reprocessed the 5' RACE reads with MiXCR, giving one entry per CDR3 protein. The data contain under 550,000 distinct CDR3 sequences, roughly 18% of them singletons. Specimen: PBMCs or a T cell subset sorted from them (not recorded which). The receptor set was obtained from an adult woman who had mild COVID-19 (a few samples of this study predate the infection). Cell type and time point are not known.

The rearrangement links TRBV3-1 to TRBJ1-1; D ambiguous. V lost 4 bases and J lost 7, with 13 bases in between. CDR1 and CDR2 (germline): LGHDT, YNNKEL (reference sequence). The CDR3 is made up of 13 amino acids. The CDR3: CASSLGRSGEAFF. The DNA of the CDR3 is TGTGCCAGCAGCCTTGGCCGGTCGGGTGAAGCTTTCTTT.

This chain uses TRBV6-4 with TRBJ2-1, with 13 nucleotides matching TRBD2. Germline assignment: CDR1 MRHNA and CDR2 SNTAGT. J lost 9 bases, V lost 6 bases, and 8 bases had no gene match. The CDR3 covers 15 residues. CDR3 sequence: CASSARTSGSGEQFF. The CDR3 DNA sequence: TGTGCCAGCAGCGCCCGGACTAGCGGGAGCGGTGAGCAGTTCTTC.

The J gene is TRBJ2-1, the V gene TRBV7-9; TRBD2 matches 10 bases. V lost 4 bases to trimming and J lost 7 bases; unmatched junction nucleotides: 10. The CDR3 length is 16 residues. Germline loops: CDR1 SEHNR, CDR2 FQNEAQ (reference sequence). Written as DNA, the CDR3 is TGTGCCAGCAGCTCCCAACTAGCGGGGACTAAGAATGAGCAGTTCTTC. This encodes CASSSQLAGTKNEQFF. Drawing the rest from reference TRBV7-9 and TRBJ2-1, the complete variable domain is DTGVSQNPRHKITKRGQNVTFRCDPISEHNRLYWYRQTLGQGPEFLTYFQNEAQLEKSRLLSDRFSAERPKGSFSTLEIQRTEQGDSAMYLCASSSQLAGTKNEQFFGPGTRLTVL.

This clonotype has a handful of counts. This chain's CDR3 is CASSKNYEQYF. The DNA for the CDR3 is TGTGCCAGCAGCAAGAACTACGAGCAGTACTTC. The V gene is TRBV12-3 or TRBV12-4, the J gene TRBJ2-7; D is uncertain. Trimming pared 6 bases from V and 3 bases from J, leaving 6 bases between. This CDR3 spans 11 amino acids.

This clonotype has a handful of counts. The chain combines TRBV6-1 with TRBJ2-3; TRBD2 matches at 10 bases. V lost 10 bases, J lost 2 bases, and 9 bases stayed unmatched. From germline, CDR1 is MNHNS and CDR2 SASEGT. The CDR3 consists of 15 residues. CDR3 sequence: CATHSGGELTDTQYF. DNA for the CDR3: TGTGCCACCCACAGCGGGGGGGAGCTCACAGATACGCAGTATTTT.

Here the CDR3 DNA reads TGCAGTGCTAGAGATCTAAGAATTAACTATGGCTACACCTTC. As protein: CSARDLRINYGYTF. The chain links TRBV20-1 to TRBJ1-2, with D unresolved. Germline CDR1 DFQATT, CDR2 SNEGSKA (reference sequence). V was cut by 0 bases and J by 1 base, with 9 bases left in between. This CDR3 region has 14 residues.

This clonotype was counted only a few times. V is TRBV7-3 and J is TRBJ2-3; D unclear. Trimming took 5 bases from V and 4 from J, leaving 7 bases between them. The germline V gene has CDR1 SGHTA and CDR2 FQGTGA. The CDR3 is 12 amino acids. CDR3 protein: CASSSPPDTQYF. CDR3 in DNA: TGTGCCAGCAGCAGCCCCCCAGATACGCAGTATTTT.

This clonotype was observed a few times. The chain carries TRBV12-3 or TRBV12-4 and TRBJ2-5, with TRBD2 matching over 10 bases. J was trimmed by 5 bases and V by 5 bases; bases with no gene match: 14. The CDR3 loop spans 17 amino acids. CDR3 residues: CASSPTSGLALNETQYF. Here the CDR3 DNA reads TGTGCCAGCAGTCCCACTTCGGGACTAGCGTTAAACGAGACCCAGTACTTC.

The V call is TRBV9, the J call TRBJ1-5; D not certain. Germline V gene sequence: CDR1 SGDLS, CDR2 YYNGEE. The V end lost 0 bases, the J end lost 0 bases, and 7 bases lay between the germline ends. This CDR3 contains 15 residues. CDR3 loop: CASSVEWDSNQPQHF. In DNA, the CDR3 is TGTGCCAGCAGCGTAGAATGGGATAGCAATCAGCCCCAGCATTTT.

This clonotype has more than one count but fewer than ten. This chain connects TRBV6-5 to TRBJ2-1, with TRBD1 matching 9 bases. This CDR3 comprises 15 residues. The V and J ends lost 6 bases and 3 bases, in that order; junction bases with no gene match: 6. Germline loops: CDR1 MNHEY, CDR2 SVGAGI. The CDR3 reads CASRTGQGGYNEQFF. CDR3 sequence (DNA): TGTGCCAGCAGAACGGGACAGGGTGGCTACAATGAGCAGTTCTTC.

This clonotype was seen a few times. The V and J genes are TRBV9 and TRBJ1-6, with D unclear. CDR3 size: 13 residues. The germline V and J ends were trimmed by 0 bases and 10 bases, with 8 bases remaining between them. In germline, CDR1 is SGDLS, CDR2 YYNGEE. The CDR3 DNA sequence: TGTGCCAGCAGCGTAGATGAGGGATCACCCCTCCACTTT. This codes for CASSVDEGSPLHF.

The chain has TRBV5-1 and TRBJ1-1, with D tentatively TRBD1 (5 bases). V lost 0 bases to trimming and J lost 1 base, with 13 bases between them. CDR3 length: 16 amino acids. CDR1 and CDR2 from the germline V gene are SGHRS and YFSETQ. CDR3 nucleotides: TGCGCCAGCAGCTTGGCATCGCGAACAGGGAACACTGAAGCTTTCTTT. It encodes CASSLASRTGNTEAFF.